This T cell receptor (beta chain) appears in the sequencing data of a study of CD8 T cells in ankylosing spondylitis. The CDR3 runs 14 residues. In germline, CDR1 is DFQATT, CDR2 SNEGSKA (reference sequence). Germline trimming cut 3 bases from V and 7 bases from J; bases unmatched to any gene: 10. Quantitative barcoded 5'-RACE was used to prepare TCR beta libraries. Each CDR3 protein gets one entry after TCRdb re-called the 5' RACE reads with MiXCR. The sample includes 80,000 to 90,000 distinct CDR3 sequences, approximately 30% of them seen just once. Notes on the study in general: Blood of patients with ankylosing spondylitis appeared to be characterized by a TCR beta motif of eight highly homologous variants. In ankylosing spondylitis patients, matched synovial fluid reportedly showed significant enrichment of disease-linked clones.

This clonotype was detected only a few times. Its specificity is not known. This receptor was taken from a male donor with ankylosing spondylitis or in good health (not recorded which). Sequences were obtained from blood, either unsorted or a sorted T cell fraction (not recorded which). V is TRBV20-1 and J is TRBJ1-2; 8 positions match TRBD1. The CDR3 sequence is CSASNGRGRGGYTF. As DNA, the CDR3 is TGCAGTGCTAGTAATGGCAGGGGGCGCGGTGGCTACACCTTC.